Below are 32 T cell receptor beta chains sequenced from a single sample in a study of shared clonotypes between healthy human individuals. Clones were read by immunoSEQ multiplex PCR, and TCRdb kept only the in-frame ones, dropping some. The table lists roughly 2.2 million clones, roughly 92% of them singletons. The specimen was naive CD4+ T cells from PBMCs. Documented subset: CD45RA+ positively selected. These receptors were taken from a man aged 18 to 35 in good health. Some clones in this sample may be carry-over from other donors' samples.

The J gene is TRBJ2-7, the V gene TRBV5-1, with 11 bases fitting TRBD1. The trim removed 6 bases at V and 4 bases at J, leaving 12 bases unmatched. Per germline, CDR1 SGHRS and CDR2 YFSETQ. The CDR3 runs 16 residues. CDR3 sequence: CASNKSPGQGGYEQYF. The CDR3 coding sequence is TGCGCCAGCAACAAATCCCCGGGACAGGGGGGGTACGAGCAGTACTTC.

The genes are TRBV10-3 and TRBJ2-3, with D tentatively TRBD2 (5 bases). Between the trimmed V and J ends, which lost 3 bases and 6 bases, there was a span of 16 bases. This CDR3 contains 15 residues. Germline loops: CDR1 ENHRY, CDR2 SYGVKD. CDR3 amino acids: CAISDSAEGPDTQYF. Here the CDR3 DNA reads TGTGCCATCAGTGACTCAGCGGAAGGACCGGATACGCAGTATTTT.

The rearrangement uses TRBV2 and TRBJ2-3; the match to TRBD2 covers 13 bases. J gave up 5 bases and V 6 bases, and 14 bases lay outside the gene matches. The CDR3 length is 18 residues. CDR1 is SNHLY and CDR2 is FYNNEI in the germline V gene. The CDR3 loop reads CASRGPSGLAGLLDTQYF. DNA of the CDR3: TGTGCCAGCAGGGGGCCATCGGGACTAGCGGGACTATTAGATACGCAGTATTTT.

The rearrangement links TRBV7-9 to TRBJ2-3; unclear D gene. The V gene lost 5 bases and the J gene lost 6 bases, with 12 bases spanning the gap. There are 13 residues in the CDR3. The V gene's germline CDR1 is SEHNR and CDR2 FQNEAQ (reference sequence). The CDR3 nucleotides read TGTGCCAGCAGCCCCTCATTGGGGGATACGCAGTATTTT. This gives the protein CASSPSLGDTQYF.

V usage is TRBV7-2 and J usage is TRBJ2-5; D unclear. The V end lost 0 bases, the J end lost 5 bases, and 10 bases lay between the germline ends. The length of the CDR3 is 14 residues. CDR1 SGHTA and CDR2 FQGNSA come from the germline V gene. In DNA, the CDR3 is TGTGCCAGCAGCTTAGCGGGTTTTCGTGAGACCCAGTACTTC. Encoded protein: CASSLAGFRETQYF.

The chain couples TRBV6-6 to TRBJ2-5; D tentatively fits TRBD1 or TRBD2 (6 bases each). This CDR3 is built from 13 residues. With 7 bases removed from V and 5 bases from J, the gap between germline ends came to 14 bases. Per germline, CDR1 MNHNY and CDR2 SVGAGI (reference sequence). CDR3 residues: CASMWGARETQYF. The CDR3 nucleotides read TGTGCCAGCATGTGGGGGGCGAGGGAGACCCAGTACTTC.

Here the CDR3 reads CASSADLKGNGYTF. The CDR3 coding sequence is TGTGCCAGCAGCGCCGATCTTAAGGGTAATGGCTACACCTTC. This sequence joins TRBV9 and TRBJ1-2; D ambiguous. The CDR3 loop spans 14 amino acids. CDR1 is SGDLS and CDR2 is YYNGEE in the germline V gene. The V gene lost 3 bases and the J gene lost 6 bases, with 15 bases spanning the gap.

This clone has just a few counts. This sequence joins TRBV4-1 and TRBJ1-5; D not resolved. CDR1 and CDR2 (germline): MGHRA, YSYEKL. The CDR3 covers 14 residues. V lost 2 bases and J lost 4, with 9 bases in between. The CDR3 DNA is TGCGCCAGCAGCCAAACCCAGGCTAATCAGCCCCAGCATTTT. It is translated as CASSQTQANQPQHF.

The V gene is TRBV2, the J gene TRBJ2-7; 11 nucleotides align to TRBD2. The junction had 6 bases not matched to a gene; V was cut back by 8 bases and J by 6 bases. The CDR3 spans 13 residues. Looked up from germline, CDR1 is SNHLY and CDR2 is FYNNEI. As DNA, the CDR3 is TGTGCCAGCCTACTAGCGGGAGTAAGCGAGCAGTACTTC. This translates into CASLLAGVSEQYF. The full variable domain, its missing parts supplied by reference TRBV2 and TRBJ2-7, is EPEVTQTPSHQVTQMGQEVILRCVPISNHLYFYWYRQILGQKVEFLVSFYNNEISEKSEIFDDQFSVERPDGSNFTLKIRSTKLEDSAMYFCASLLAGVSEQYFGPGTRLTVT.

The CDR3 region is CASGRMGARDEQYF. In DNA, the CDR3 is TGTGCCAGCGGACGCATGGGGGCGAGGGACGAGCAGTACTTC. The V call is TRBV7-9, the J call TRBJ2-5, with D perhaps TRBD1 (6 bases). The assigned J gene may be wrong: the sequence end matches TRBJ2-7 better. Germline V gives CDR1 SEHNR, CDR2 FQNEAQ (reference sequence). This CDR3 has 14 residues.

The chain carries TRBV4-1 and TRBJ2-1, with TRBD1 as a possible D gene (5 bases). CDR3 size: 15 residues. CDR1 is MGHRA and CDR2 is YSYEKL in the germline V gene. The V and J ends lost 1 base and 10 bases respectively, with 17 bases between them. This CDR3 reads CASSQAPGLGWEQFF. CDR3 coding DNA: TGCGCCAGCAGCCAAGCGCCAGGGTTGGGATGGGAGCAGTTCTTC.

The chain couples TRBV6-5 to TRBJ1-2; 7 bases are a match to TRBD1. The CDR3 has 14 amino acids. Germline loops: CDR1 MNHEY, CDR2 SVGAGI. J was trimmed by 7 bases and V by 6 bases; bases with no gene match: 11. CDR3 sequence (DNA): TGTGCCAGCAGCCGAGGCGACAGGGAGGTTGGCTACACCTTC. Translating gives CASSRGDREVGYTF.

The J gene is TRBJ1-3, the V gene TRBV6-5, with TRBD1 as a possible D gene (6 bases). V lost 6 bases and J 1 base, leaving 13 bases between the germline ends. Germline assignment: CDR1 MNHEY and CDR2 SVGAGI. The length of the CDR3 is 15 residues. CDR3 sequence: CASRETGSSGNTIYF. CDR3 DNA sequence: TGTGCCAGCAGAGAGACAGGATCATCTGGAAACACCATATATTTT.

The genes are TRBV28 and TRBJ1-4; 8 bases agree with TRBD1. The CDR3 spans 15 residues. The germline V gene has CDR1 MDHEN and CDR2 SYDVKM. V trimming: 2 bases; J trimming: 8 bases; junction bases outside the gene matches: 7. CDR3 protein: CASSLRQGQGEKLFF. DNA for the CDR3: TGTGCCAGCAGTTTAAGACAGGGGCAGGGGGAAAAACTGTTTTTT.

The chain uses TRBV28 and TRBJ1-1, with 8 bases lining up with TRBD1. This CDR3 is built from 14 residues. Unmatched junction bases numbered 10, after V lost 7 bases and J lost 6 bases. Germline V lookup: CDR1 MDHEN, CDR2 SYDVKM. As DNA, the CDR3 is TGTGCCAGCATTACAGGGGGAGGAGGGCCTGAAGCTTTCTTT. Residues: CASITGGGGPEAFF.

Points on this clone: The same CDR3 arises from other DNA sequences in this sample as well. The rearrangement joins TRBV5-1 to TRBJ2-6; D is undetermined. V lost 4 bases and J 0 bases, leaving 8 bases between the germline ends. The CDR3 is made up of 15 amino acids. CDR1 is SGHRS, CDR2 YFSETQ, per germline. The DNA of the CDR3 is TGCGCCAGCAGCCTGGGTGGCTCTGGGGCCAACGTCCTGACTTTC. Residues: CASSLGGSGANVLTF.

A single count supports this clone. The chain is built from TRBV10-3 and TRBJ2-1; TRBD2 aligns across 10 bases. Losses at the gene ends were 4 bases for V and 6 bases for J; bases not matched to a gene: 3. CDR3 length: 14 amino acids. Looked up from germline, CDR1 is ENHRY and CDR2 is SYGVKD. Here the CDR3 reads CAISASGRGNEQFF. In DNA, the CDR3 is TGTGCCATCAGTGCCAGCGGGAGGGGCAATGAGCAGTTCTTC.

Remarks on this clone: Other DNA sequences in this specimen translate into the identical CDR3. The rearrangement uses TRBV11-3 and TRBJ2-3, with D possibly matching TRBD2 (6 bases). V shed 1 base and J shed 3 bases, with 8 bases lying between them. This CDR3 has 14 residues. Germline V gene sequence: CDR1 SGHNT, CDR2 YENEEA. CDR3 region: CASSLGGRTDTQYF. CDR3 DNA: TGTGCCAGCAGCTTAGGGGGGAGGACAGATACGCAGTATTTT.

This clone is a singleton in its sample. V and J are TRBV5-1 and TRBJ2-5, with TRBD2 identical over 8 bases. CDR1 and CDR2 (germline): SGHRS, YFSETQ. The junction had 8 bases not matched to a gene; V was cut back by 4 bases and J by 3 bases. The CDR3 sequence is 15 residues long. DNA of the CDR3: TGCGCCAGCAGCCAACAACTAGCGGATGAAGAGACCCAGTACTTC. Translating gives CASSQQLADEETQYF.

The chain recombines TRBV7-9 with TRBJ1-5; D is possibly TRBD1 (6 bases). The CDR3 spans 16 residues. Germline lookup yields CDR1 SEHNR and CDR2 FQNEAQ (reference sequence). The ends were cut back, 2 bases at V and 5 bases at J, with 16 bases in the middle. The CDR3 reads CASSLTDSLKHQPQHF. In DNA, the CDR3 is TGTGCCAGCAGCTTAACGGACAGCCTTAAACATCAGCCCCAGCATTTT.

This chain joins TRBV5-4 and TRBJ2-3; D ambiguous. Trimming took 0 bases from V and 2 from J, leaving 10 bases between them. The germline V gene encodes CDR1 SGHNT and CDR2 YYREEE (reference sequence). The CDR3 contains 15 residues. The CDR3 DNA sequence: TGTGCCAGCAGCTTGGGGCAGAGACCCACAGATACGCAGTATTTT. As protein: CASSLGQRPTDTQYF.

The rearrangement links TRBV7-6 to TRBJ1-2, with D hard to call. Germline assignment: CDR1 SGHVS and CDR2 FNYEAQ. V was shortened by 1 base and J by 5 bases, with 11 bases between the two germline ends. CDR3 length: 14 residues. The CDR3 protein is CASSLDGGSYGYTF. The CDR3 DNA reads as TGTGCCAGCAGCTTAGATGGCGGCTCATATGGCTACACCTTC.

This rearrangement joins TRBV25-1 to TRBJ2-3; the D gene is possibly TRBD1 (6 bases). The CDR3 runs 14 residues. Trimming removed 5 bases from V and 8 bases from J, with 17 bases in between. The germline V gene has CDR1 MGHDK and CDR2 SYGVNS. The chain's CDR3 is CASSQPGAHATQYF. CDR3 DNA: TGTGCCAGCAGTCAGCCAGGGGCACACGCTACGCAGTATTTT. The variable domain in full, completed from reference TRBV25-1 and TRBJ2-3, reads EADIYQTPRYLVIGTGKKITLECSQTMGHDKMYWYQQDPGMELHLIHYSYGVNSTEKGDLSSESTVSRIRTEHFPLTLESARPSHTSQYLCASSQPGAHATQYFGPGTRLTVL.

CDR3 sequence: CASSVGVGNQPQHF. DNA of the CDR3: TGTGCCAGCAGCGTAGGGGTTGGAAATCAGCCCCAGCATTTT. This chain links TRBV9 with TRBJ1-5; D gene unclear. The CDR3 spans 14 residues. V was cut by 0 bases and J by 4 bases, with 8 bases left in between. Germline V gene data show CDR1 as SGDLS and CDR2 as YYNGEE.

As for this clone: The sample carries other DNA sequences with the same CDR3. The V and J genes are TRBV19 and TRBJ2-3; no clear D gene. The V end was cut by 3 bases, the J end by 3 bases, with 7 bases between. The length of the CDR3 is 13 residues. Per the germline V gene, CDR1 is LNHDA and CDR2 is SQIVND (reference sequence). The CDR3 reads CASSIGVTDTQYF. The CDR3 DNA reads as TGTGCCAGTAGTATTGGGGTTACAGATACGCAGTATTTT.

In its sample, this clone was seen a few times. V usage is TRBV19 and J usage is TRBJ1-5; D ambiguous. CDR1 and CDR2 from the germline V gene are LNHDA and SQIVND (reference sequence). The CDR3 is 13 amino acids. V shed 6 bases and J shed 9 bases, with 15 bases lying between them. CDR3 in DNA: TGTGCCAGTAGCCCAGAAGAGGAGTTGCCCCAGCATTTT. Residues: CASSPEEELPQHF. Variable domain in full (rest from reference TRBV19 and TRBJ1-5): DGGITQSPKYLFRKEGQNVTLSCEQNLNHDAMYWYRQDPGQGLRLIYYSQIVNDFQKGDIAEGYSVSREKKESFPLTVTSAQKNPTAFYLCASSPEEELPQHFGDGTRLSIL.

The chain is built from TRBV12-5 and TRBJ2-5; no firm D call. The CDR3 spans 11 residues. V lost 2 bases to trimming and J lost 7 bases, with 5 bases between them. Germline values: CDR1 LGHNT, CDR2 FRNRAP. The CDR3 nucleotides read TGTGCTAGTGGTTTGTTAGGGACCCAGTACTTC. It is translated as CASGLLGTQYF. Using reference TRBV12-5 and TRBJ2-5 for the parts outside the CDR3, the full variable domain is DARVTQTPRHKVTEMGQEVTMRCQPILGHNTVFWYRQTMMQGLELLAYFRNRAPLDDSGMPKDRFSAEMPDATLATLKIQPSEPRDSAVYFCASGLLGTQYFGPGTRLLVL.

This clone has only a few counts. V usage is TRBV9 and J usage is TRBJ1-4, with 8 bases aligning to TRBD1. The CDR3 totals 17 residues. Germline V gene data show CDR1 as SGDLS and CDR2 as YYNGEE. J gave up 0 bases and V 4 bases, and 8 bases lay outside the gene matches. CDR3 sequence reads: CASSPRTGMTTNEKLFF. In DNA form, the CDR3 reads TGTGCCAGCAGCCCTCGGACAGGGATGACAACTAATGAAAAACTGTTTTTT.

The V and J genes are TRBV27 and TRBJ2-7; D not certain. Trimming removed 7 bases from V and 3 bases from J, with 22 bases in between. Germline values: CDR1 MNHEY, CDR2 SMNVEV (reference sequence). The CDR3 runs 16 residues. Here the CDR3 DNA reads TGTGCCAGCACACGAACCTGGACGGGTGACCGCTACGAGCAGTACTTC. Protein: CASTRTWTGDRYEQYF.

A word on this clone: This sample includes further DNA sequences coding for the same CDR3. The rearrangement links TRBV19 to TRBJ1-5, with D possibly being TRBD1 (6 bases). Between the trimmed V and J ends, which lost 3 bases and 2 bases, there was a span of 11 bases. The germline gives CDR1 LNHDA, CDR2 SQIVND (reference sequence). The CDR3 consists of 15 residues. The CDR3 protein is CASSISGVRNQPQHF. CDR3 in DNA: TGTGCCAGTAGTATCTCAGGGGTGCGCAATCAGCCCCAGCATTTT.

This rearrangement joins TRBV11-2 to TRBJ1-1; TRBD1 matches at 8 bases. Trimming cost V 6 bases and J 5 bases; bases outside gene matches: 8. CDR1 is SGHAT and CDR2 is FQNNGV in the germline V gene. CDR3 size: 14 residues. The CDR3 sequence is CASRRLTGVTEAFF. CDR3 in DNA: TGTGCCAGCAGACGCTTGACAGGGGTTACTGAAGCTTTCTTT.

The V call is TRBV11-3, the J call TRBJ2-1; TRBD1 might be the D (6 bases). CDR1 and CDR2 (germline): SGHNT, YENEEA. The V end was cut by 6 bases, the J end by 0 bases, with 27 bases between. This CDR3 region has 20 residues. CDR3 loop: CASRGFGTRLLQSSYNEQFF. The CDR3 region has the DNA TGTGCCAGCAGAGGATTCGGGACAAGACTTCTCCAGAGCTCCTACAATGAGCAGTTCTTC.